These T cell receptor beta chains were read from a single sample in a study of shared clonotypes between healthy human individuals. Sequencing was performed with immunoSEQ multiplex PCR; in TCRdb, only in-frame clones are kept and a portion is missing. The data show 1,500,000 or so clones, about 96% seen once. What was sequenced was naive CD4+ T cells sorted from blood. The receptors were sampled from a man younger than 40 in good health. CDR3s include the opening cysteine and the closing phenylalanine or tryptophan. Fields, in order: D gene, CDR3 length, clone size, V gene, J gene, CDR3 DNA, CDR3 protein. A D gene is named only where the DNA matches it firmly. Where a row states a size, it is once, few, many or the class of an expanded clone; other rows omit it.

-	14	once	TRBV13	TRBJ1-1	TGTGCCAGCAGCCCCCCCTCCTTCTGGGGTGAAGCTTTCTTT	CASSPPSFWGEAFF
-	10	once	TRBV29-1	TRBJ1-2	TGCAGCGTTGTCTGGGACGGCTACACCTTC	CSVVWDGYTF
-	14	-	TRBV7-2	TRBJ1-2	TGTGCCAGCAGCCGTACACCTTCCAGCTATGGCTACACCTTC	CASSRTPSSYGYTF
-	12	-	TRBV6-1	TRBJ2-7	TGTGCCAGCAGTGAATCCGTTTACGAGCAGTACTTC	CASSESVYEQYF
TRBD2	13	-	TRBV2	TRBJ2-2	TGTGCCAGCCTTCGCGGGAGCGCCGGGGAGCTGTTTTTT	CASLRGSAGELFF
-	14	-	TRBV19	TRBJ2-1	TGTGCCAGTAGTATCTCAGGGGGGTTGGGTGAGCAGTTCTTC	CASSISGGLGEQFF
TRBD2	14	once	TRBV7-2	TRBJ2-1	TGTGCCAGCAGCAAGAGCGGGAGAGGTGGTGAGCAGTTCTTC	CASSKSGRGGEQFF
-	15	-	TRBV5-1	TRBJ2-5	TGCGCCAGCAGCTTGGCCCTAGAAGGGCGGGAGACCCAGTACTTC	CASSLALEGRETQYF
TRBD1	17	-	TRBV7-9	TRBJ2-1	TGTGCCAGCAGCTTAGCAGGACAGGCGAAATCCTACAATGAGCAGTTCTTC	CASSLAGQAKSYNEQFF
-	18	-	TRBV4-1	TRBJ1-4	TGCGCCAGCAGCCAAGGACGTACCCTCGGGACGGGAAATGAAAAACTGTTTTTT	CASSQGRTLGTGNEKLFF
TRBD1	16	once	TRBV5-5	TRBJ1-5	TGTGCCAGCAGCCCAAACGGGACAGACCTCCGCCGAGCCCAGCATTTT	CASSPNGTDLRRAQHF
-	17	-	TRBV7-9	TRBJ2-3	TGTGCCAGCAGACAGCAGTCTCGGGACTCCTCCCCAGATACGCAGTATTTT	CASRQQSRDSSPDTQYF
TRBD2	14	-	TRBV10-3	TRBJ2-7	TGTGCCTCCACCGGACTAGCGGGTTCCTACGAGCAGTACTTC	CASTGLAGSYEQYF
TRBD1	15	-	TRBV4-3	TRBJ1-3	TGCGCCAGCAGCCACGACAGGGGGCGAGAAAACACCATATATTTT	CASSHDRGRENTIYF
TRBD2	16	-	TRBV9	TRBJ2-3	TGTGCCAGCAGCGTATTAGCGGGAGGTGGCACAGATACGCAGTATTTT	CASSVLAGGGTDTQYF
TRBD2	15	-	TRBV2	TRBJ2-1	TGTGCCAGCGGCCCACTAGCGGGCAACAACAATGAGCAGTTCTTC	CASGPLAGNNNEQFF
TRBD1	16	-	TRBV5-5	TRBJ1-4	TGTGCCAGCAGCCTCAGGGGGCGCGGAACTAATGAAAAACTGTTTTTT	CASSLRGRGTNEKLFF
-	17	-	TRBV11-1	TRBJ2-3	TGTGCCAGCAGCTTAGCGCACGAGATCCATAGCACAGATACGCAGTATTTT	CASSLAHEIHSTDTQYF
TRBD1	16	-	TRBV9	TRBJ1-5	TGTGCCAGCAGCCCCGGGACAGGGGTTAGCAATCAGCCCCAGCATTTT	CASSPGTGVSNQPQHF
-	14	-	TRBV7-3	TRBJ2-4	TGTGCCAGCAGCTTAACGAACCAGGGCAACATTCAGTACTTC	CASSLTNQGNIQYF
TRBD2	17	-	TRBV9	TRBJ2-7	TGTGCCAGCAGCGTAGTAGCTAGCGGGAGTTCGTTACACGAGCAGTACTTC	CASSVVASGSSLHEQYF
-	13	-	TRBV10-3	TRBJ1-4	TGTGCCATCAGTGCAGGGGTGAGGGAAAAACTGTTTTTT	CAISAGVREKLFF
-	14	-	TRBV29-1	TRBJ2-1	TGCAGCGTTGTCTTGGTTAGCTCCTACAATGAGCAGTTCTTC	CSVVLVSSYNEQFF
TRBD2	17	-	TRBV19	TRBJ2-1	TGTGCCAGTAGGATGCTAGCGGGAGGCAGCTCCTACAATGAGCAGTTCTTC	CASRMLAGGSSYNEQFF
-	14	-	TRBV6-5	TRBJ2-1	TGTGCCAGCACCCCAGCAGGGGCCTACAATGAGCAGTTCTTC	CASTPAGAYNEQFF
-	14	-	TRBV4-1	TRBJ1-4	TGCGCCAGCAGCCAAATAAGGATTAATGAAAAACTGTTTTTT	CASSQIRINEKLFF
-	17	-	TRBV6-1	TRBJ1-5	TGTGCCAGCAGTGAACAGGGACCCGGGATTAGCAATCAGCCCCAGCATTTT	CASSEQGPGISNQPQHF
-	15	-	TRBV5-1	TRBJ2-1	TGCGCCAGCATCGGAGGCTCGTTCTTGTTCAATGAGCAGTTCTTC	CASIGGSFLFNEQFF
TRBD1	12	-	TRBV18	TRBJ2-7	TGTGCCAGCTCACTCGACAGGGTATCGCAGTACTTC	CASSLDRVSQYF
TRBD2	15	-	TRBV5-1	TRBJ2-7	TGCGCCAGCAGCCGACTAGCGGGAGTCTCCTACGAGCAGTACTTC	CASSRLAGVSYEQYF
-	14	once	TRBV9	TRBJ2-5	TGTGCCAGCAGCGCGAGGGGAGTTGGGGAGACCCAGTACTTC	CASSARGVGETQYF
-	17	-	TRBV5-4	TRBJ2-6	TGTGCCAGCAGCCAATTAGGAACAAGCTCTGGGGCCAACGTCCTGACTTTC	CASSQLGTSSGANVLTF
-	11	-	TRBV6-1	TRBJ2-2	TGTGCCAGCACCAACACCGGGGAGCTGTTTTTT	CASTNTGELFF